Listed here are 21 T cell receptor beta chains from one sample, sequenced in a study of radiotherapy plus CTLA-4 blockade in lung cancer. TCRdb's copy holds only in-frame clones and misses some; the assay was immunoSEQ multiplex PCR. The table has around 80,000 clones, 60% to 85% seen once. The sequences come from peripheral blood, collected from a patient treated with radiotherapy plus ipilimumab. The receptor set was obtained from a human donor with non-small cell lung cancer whose response to radiotherapy plus ipilimumab could not be evaluated. Some clones in this sample may be carry-over from other donors' samples.

V usage is TRBV16 and J usage is TRBJ1-5; D may be TRBD1 (6 bases). Trimming shortened V by 4 bases and J by 6 bases, and 19 bases separated the two germline ends. This CDR3 is built from 16 residues. The V gene's germline CDR1 is KGHSY and CDR2 FQNENV. The DNA for the CDR3 is TGTGCCAGCAGCCTCCGAGGGGGGGCGAGGGGTCAGCCCCAGCATTTT. Translation gives CASSLRGGARGQPQHF. Full variable domain (outside the CDR3, taken from reference TRBV16 and TRBJ1-5): GEEVAQTPKHLVRGEGQKAKLYCAPIKGHSYVFWYQQVLKNEFKFLISFQNENVFDETGMPKERFSAKCLPNSPCSLEIQATKLEDSAVYFCASSLRGGARGQPQHFGDGTRLSIL.

This clone was counted only a few times. This chain connects TRBV7-2 to TRBJ2-5; tentatively, D is TRBD1 (6 bases). In germline, CDR1 is SGHTA, CDR2 FQGNSA. The CDR3 loop spans 14 amino acids. Trimming took 2 bases from V and 5 from J, leaving 12 bases between them. The CDR3 region is CASSLKTGRETQYF. In DNA form, the CDR3 reads TGTGCCAGCAGCTTAAAAACAGGGCGGGAGACCCAGTACTTC.

This rearrangement joins TRBV4-2 to TRBJ2-2; 8 positions agree with TRBD1. Germline CDR1 LGHNA, CDR2 YNFKEQ. The CDR3 has 16 amino acids. J was trimmed by 1 base and V by 2 bases; bases with no gene match: 3. In DNA form, the CDR3 reads TGTGCCAGCAGCCAATCCGACAGGGGGAACACCGGGGAGCTGTTTTTT. Residues: CASSQSDRGNTGELFF.

This chain connects TRBV5-4 to TRBJ2-4; 8 nucleotides align to TRBD1. CDR3 size: 15 residues. Per the germline V gene, CDR1 is SGHNT and CDR2 is YYREEE (reference sequence). V was pared by 3 bases and J by 8 bases, with 10 bases of the junction left unmatched. The CDR3 loop reads CASSWTGSQEDIQYF. CDR3 DNA: TGTGCCAGCAGCTGGACAGGGTCGCAGGAAGACATTCAGTACTTC.

This clone was counted between two and nine times. The chain joins TRBV19 to TRBJ1-4; D is undetermined. The CDR3 loop spans 13 amino acids. The germline V gene has CDR1 LNHDA and CDR2 SQIVND (reference sequence). Between the trimmed V and J ends, which lost 3 bases and 8 bases, there was a span of 10 bases. The CDR3 region is CASSMGSWEKLFF. The DNA of the CDR3 is TGTGCCAGTAGTATGGGCTCTTGGGAAAAACTGTTTTTT.

V is TRBV4-1 and J is TRBJ1-5; 9 positions match TRBD1. From germline, CDR1 is MGHRA and CDR2 YSYEKL. The trim removed 2 bases at V and 4 bases at J, leaving 3 bases unmatched. The CDR3 has 15 amino acids. The CDR3 region is CASSQSGTGNQPQHF. For the CDR3, the DNA is TGCGCCAGCAGCCAAAGTGGGACAGGGAATCAGCCCCAGCATTTT.

V gene TRBV28 combines with J gene TRBJ2-6; no clear D gene. V was pared by 7 bases and J by 0 bases, with 4 bases between. This CDR3 contains 13 residues. Germline CDR1 and CDR2: MDHEN and SYDVKM. CDR3 DNA: TGTGCCAGCATCCGCTCTGGGGCCAACGTCCTGACTTTC. Translated: CASIRSGANVLTF.

This clone turned up a few times. The rearrangement uses TRBV19 and TRBJ1-5, with D uncertain. The germline gives CDR1 LNHDA, CDR2 SQIVND (reference sequence). The CDR3 runs 15 residues. V was trimmed by 3 bases and J by 5 bases, leaving 14 bases between them. CDR3 amino acids: CASSIDILEDQPQHF. CDR3 nucleotide sequence: TGTGCCAGTAGTATCGACATCCTGGAGGATCAGCCCCAGCATTTT. The full variable domain, with the rest looked up from reference TRBV19 and TRBJ1-5, is DGGITQSPKYLFRKEGQNVTLSCEQNLNHDAMYWYRQDPGQGLRLIYYSQIVNDFQKGDIAEGYSVSREKKESFPLTVTSAQKNPTAFYLCASSIDILEDQPQHFGDGTRLSIL.

This clone has only a few counts. The chain employs TRBV5-5 and TRBJ1-6; 11 positions agree with TRBD1. The germline V gene encodes CDR1 SGHKS and CDR2 YYEKEE (reference sequence). The CDR3 is 17 residues long. V lost 1 base, J lost 10 bases, and 10 bases stayed unmatched. CDR3 residues: CASSLRGEGQGESPLHF. CDR3 nucleotides: TGTGCCAGCAGCTTGAGGGGTGAGGGACAGGGGGAATCACCCCTCCACTTT.

The chain has TRBV15 and TRBJ1-4, with 7 nucleotides matching TRBD1. The CDR3 has 17 residues. From germline, CDR1 is LNHNV and CDR2 YYDKDF (reference sequence). The junction had 8 bases not matched to a gene; V was cut back by 0 bases and J by 4 bases. Here the CDR3 reads CATSREGRGQFNEKLFF. The CDR3 DNA follows: TGTGCCACCAGCAGAGAGGGAAGGGGACAGTTTAATGAAAAACTGTTTTTT.

This clone was seen a few times. V gene TRBV6-6 combines with J gene TRBJ2-7; D is ambiguous. The CDR3 runs 11 residues. V lost 5 bases and J 2 bases, leaving 4 bases between the germline ends. Germline lookup yields CDR1 MNHNY and CDR2 SVGAGI (reference sequence). The CDR3 loop is CASSTAYEQYF. The CDR3, as DNA: TGTGCCAGCAGTACAGCCTACGAGCAGTACTTC.

This chain joins TRBV19 and TRBJ2-3, with 7 bases aligning to TRBD1. CDR1 is LNHDA, CDR2 SQIVND, per germline (reference sequence). The CDR3 is 16 amino acids. Trimming removed 2 bases from V and 1 base from J; junction bases left unmatched: 6. CDR3 nucleotides: TGTGCCAGTAGTATACCCCGACAGGGCGGCACAGATACGCAGTATTTT. Its translation is CASSIPRQGGTDTQYF.

This clone has just one count. The chain uses TRBV20-1 and TRBJ1-2; no reliable D call. Per germline, CDR1 DFQATT and CDR2 SNEGSKA (reference sequence). CDR3 length equals 11 residues. CDR3 amino acids: CIGSENYGYTF. Here the CDR3 DNA reads TGCATCGGGTCGGAGAACTATGGCTACACCTTC.

The J gene is TRBJ1-2, the V gene TRBV6-5; D remains unclear. Germline-derived CDR1 and CDR2 are MNHEY and SVGAGI. The CDR3 has 13 amino acids. V lost 0 bases to trimming and J lost 7 bases, with 9 bases between them. This chain's CDR3 is CASSYSGEGGYTF. DNA for the CDR3: TGTGCCAGCAGTTACTCTGGCGAGGGTGGCTACACCTTC.

The chain employs TRBV28 and TRBJ2-7; TRBD2 matches at 13 bases. Germline trimming cut 5 bases from V and 0 bases from J; bases unmatched to any gene: 7. Per germline, CDR1 MDHEN and CDR2 SYDVKM. The CDR3 is 17 amino acids. Written as DNA, the CDR3 is TGTGCCAGCAGTAGACTAGCGGGGGGCCGGAGCTCCTACGAGCAGTACTTC. Encoded protein: CASSRLAGGRSSYEQYF.

This chain joins TRBV4-1 and TRBJ2-1, with 8 nucleotides matching TRBD1. From germline, CDR1 is MGHRA and CDR2 YSYEKL. Trimming removed 0 bases from V and 10 bases from J; junction bases left unmatched: 11. The CDR3 is made up of 16 amino acids. The CDR3 bases are TGCGCCAGCAGCCAAGAATTTGGACAGGGTGAAAAAGAGCAGTTCTTC. This translates into CASSQEFGQGEKEQFF.

The chain has TRBV19 and TRBJ2-2; possible D gene TRBD1, 6 bases. The CDR3 runs to 15 residues. V lost 4 bases and J 4 bases, leaving 13 bases between the germline ends. Germline values: CDR1 LNHDA, CDR2 SQIVND (reference sequence). As DNA, the CDR3 is TGTGCCAGTAGTAGGGGACAAATGGCCACCGGGGAGCTGTTTTTT. Translated, it gives CASSRGQMATGELFF.

The V call is TRBV11-3, the J call TRBJ2-1; 9 bases agree with TRBD2. The germline V gene has CDR1 SGHNT and CDR2 YENEEA. This CDR3 is 14 amino acids long. J gave up 5 bases and V 4 bases, and 3 bases lay outside the gene matches. CDR3 protein: CASSSRGGHNEQFF. CDR3 DNA: TGTGCCAGCAGCTCGCGGGGGGGCCACAATGAGCAGTTCTTC.

The chain couples TRBV6-5 to TRBJ2-1; TRBD1 matches 9 bases. This CDR3 is 14 amino acids long. Trimming removed 10 bases from V and 1 base from J; junction bases left unmatched: 5. Per the germline V gene, CDR1 is MNHEY and CDR2 is SVGAGI. The CDR3 sequence is CATRGTGSYNEQFF. The CDR3 DNA sequence: TGTGCCACCAGAGGGACAGGGTCCTACAATGAGCAGTTCTTC.

The chain has TRBV5-1 and TRBJ1-2; tentative D call: TRBD1 (6 bases). Trimming cost V 7 bases and J 2 bases, with 12 bases left between them. The CDR3 has 13 residues. In germline, CDR1 is SGHRS, CDR2 YFSETQ. The CDR3 loop is CASGAGGNYGYTF. CDR3 DNA sequence: TGCGCCAGCGGTGCGGGGGGCAACTATGGCTACACCTTC.

This chain links TRBV5-5 with TRBJ1-1; the match to TRBD1 covers 9 bases. CDR3 length: 17 residues. Looked up from germline, CDR1 is SGHKS and CDR2 is YYEKEE (reference sequence). Trimming took 4 bases from V and 1 from J; bases not matched to a gene: 11. DNA of the CDR3: TGTGCCAGCAGCAAATCGCGACAGGGGGACCCGAACACTGAAGCTTTCTTT. This codes for CASSKSRQGDPNTEAFF.